These 5 T cell receptor beta chains originate from one sample sequenced in a study of T cell repertoires in cytomegalovirus infection. Via MiXCR, TCRdb re-called the reads, giving one row per CDR3 protein. In the table there are roughly 200,000 distinct CDR3 sequences, about a sixth of which are singletons. The sequenced sample consisted of CD8+ T cells from PBMCs. These receptors were obtained from a human donor in good health (CMV status not recorded). Some clones in this sample may be carry-over from other donors' samples.

Only a few counts were recorded for this clonotype. This chain links TRBV12-5 with TRBJ1-2; D is uncertain. CDR3 length: 13 amino acids. The germline V and J ends were trimmed by 0 bases and 4 bases, with 6 bases remaining between them. The germline V gene encodes CDR1 LGHNT and CDR2 FRNRAP. CDR3 DNA sequence: TGTGCTAGTGGTTTGGTACCAAGCTATGGCTACACCTTC. It yields the protein CASGLVPSYGYTF.

This clonotype was found a few times. This sequence joins TRBV14 and TRBJ2-7; D is tentatively TRBD1 or TRBD2 (5 bases each). The germline V and J ends were trimmed by 2 bases and 0 bases, with 17 bases remaining between them. From germline, CDR1 is SGHDN and CDR2 FVKESK. CDR3 length: 17 amino acids. For the CDR3, the DNA is TGTGCCAGCAGCCAACAATACTCCAGGGAGAGCTCCTACGAGCAGTACTTC. This encodes CASSQQYSRESSYEQYF.

This clonotype was counted only a few times. The chain has TRBV2 and TRBJ2-2; D tentatively fits TRBD1 or TRBD2 (5 bases each). The CDR3 loop spans 13 amino acids. V was pared by 10 bases and J by 3 bases, with 12 bases between. Germline loops: CDR1 SNHLY, CDR2 FYNNEI. CDR3 nucleotide sequence: TGTGCCACCCCTCGGGACGACACCGGGGAGCTGTTTTTT. Encoded protein: CATPRDDTGELFF.

This clonotype has just a few counts. V usage is TRBV4-1 and J usage is TRBJ1-1; a weak D match, TRBD1 (5 bases). This CDR3 region has 15 residues. Germline CDR1 is MGHRA and CDR2 is YSYEKL. Trimming removed 1 base at V and 5 bases at J, with 14 bases between. As DNA, the CDR3 is TGCGCCAGCAGCCAAGCAAGGCAGGGCGGAACTGAAGCTTTCTTT. Translated, it gives CASSQARQGGTEAFF.

V is TRBV28 and J is TRBJ1-5; TRBD1 is a possible D gene (5 bases). CDR1 MDHEN and CDR2 SYDVKM come from the germline V gene. CDR3 length: 12 amino acids. V lost 6 bases to trimming and J lost 4 bases, with 7 bases between them. Here the CDR3 DNA reads TGTGCCAGCAGGCCAGGGAATCAGCCCCAGCATTTT. The encoded protein is CASRPGNQPQHF.